This is a list of T cell receptor beta chains from one sample in a study of cytomegalovirus exposure and HLA in healthy donors. Measured with immunoSEQ multiplex PCR; TCRdb has only the in-frame clones, and not every one. The repertoire holds 80,000 to 95,000 clones, with less than 65% as singletons. Sequencing was done on a sample of PBMCs. The origin of the receptors is a woman aged 30 to 39 in good health and CMV-seronegative. CDR3s include the opening cysteine and the closing phenylalanine or tryptophan. The order of the fields is D gene, V gene, J gene, CDR3 length, clone size, CDR3 protein, CDR3 DNA. The D gene is left open where the match is weak. Size is omitted from some rows. Given values are once, few, many or a class for expanded clones.

NA	TRBV15	TRBJ2-5	15	NA	CATSRVGGRGETQYF	TGTGCCACCAGCAGAGTGGGGGGGCGCGGAGAGACCCAGTACTTC
TRBD1	TRBV4-1	TRBJ1-5	14	few	CASSQGTGTQPQHF	TGCGCCAGCAGCCAAGGGACAGGGACACAGCCCCAGCATTTT
NA	TRBV9	TRBJ2-7	17	NA	CASSVGLHSARPYEQYF	TGTGCCAGCAGCGTGGGACTCCACTCCGCTAGACCGTACGAGCAGTACTTC
TRBD2	TRBV30	TRBJ2-1	13	NA	CAWKPGLVPEQFF	TGTGCCTGGAAACCCGGACTAGTTCCTGAGCAGTTCTTC
NA	TRBV7-9	TRBJ2-1	15	NA	CASSTDWSSYNEQFF	TGTGCCAGCAGCACTGACTGGAGCTCCTACAATGAGCAGTTCTTC
TRBD1	TRBV28	TRBJ2-1	16	few	CASRRSDRGPYNEQFF	TGTGCCAGCAGACGTTCGGACAGGGGACCCTACAATGAGCAGTTCTTC
NA	TRBV6-6	TRBJ1-6	15	NA	CASSYSRGGNSPLHF	TGTGCCAGCAGTTACTCCAGGGGAGGGAATTCACCCCTCCACTTT
TRBD1	TRBV5-1	TRBJ2-5	15	NA	CASSFRDSPQETQYF	TGCGCCAGCAGCTTTCGGGACAGCCCCCAAGAGACCCAGTACTTC
NA	TRBV29-1	TRBJ2-7	11	NA	CSVKQGYEQYF	TGCAGCGTTAAACAGGGTTACGAGCAGTACTTC
TRBD2	TRBV19	TRBJ2-5	15	NA	CASSIEQAGEPQQYF	TGTGCCAGTAGTATAGAGCAAGCGGGGGAACCTCAGCAGTACTTC
NA	TRBV19	TRBJ2-7	13	NA	CASSMSRGDEQYF	TGTGCCAGTAGTATGTCCCGCGGGGACGAGCAGTACTTC
TRBD1	TRBV2	TRBJ1-1	13	NA	CASSDGTAAEAFF	TGTGCCAGCAGTGACGGGACAGCCGCTGAAGCTTTCTTT